One sample yielded the 4 T cell receptor beta chains listed below, sequenced in a study of blood T cell repertoires in COVID-19. Data came from immunoSEQ multiplex PCR; TCRdb stores just in-frame clones and leaves some out. The sample carries roughly 150,000 clones, about 85% recorded once. The sample consisted of PBMCs or T cells enriched from blood (not recorded which). These receptors were collected from a woman in her thirties or forties with acute COVID-19.

V gene TRBV11-2 combines with J gene TRBJ2-7, with a possible D match to TRBD1 (5 bases). Germline V gives CDR1 SGHAT, CDR2 FQNNGV. Deletions cut 1 base from V and 4 bases from J, with 17 bases between. This CDR3 contains 16 residues. The CDR3 reads CASSLASTATIYEQYF. CDR3 DNA: TGTGCCAGCAGCTTAGCGTCGACAGCCACAATTTACGAGCAGTACTTC. Variable domain in full (rest from reference TRBV11-2 and TRBJ2-7): EAGVAQSPRYKIIEKRQSVAFWCNPISGHATLYWYQQILGQGPKLLIQFQNNGVVDDSQLPKDRFSAERLKGVDSTLKIQPAKLEDSAVYLCASSLASTATIYEQYFGPGTRLTVT.

This clone occurred a few times. V usage is TRBV5-6 and J usage is TRBJ2-5; 8 bases align to TRBD2. Germline V gene data show CDR1 as SGHDT and CDR2 as YYEEEE. The V segment lost 0 bases and the J segment 4 bases; nucleotides outside the gene matches: 11. The CDR3 runs 17 residues. This CDR3 reads CASSLAAGGGYRETQYF. CDR3 coding DNA: TGTGCCAGCAGCTTGGCTGCGGGAGGAGGTTATCGAGAGACCCAGTACTTC.

This clone was seen ten or more times. This rearrangement joins TRBV4-2 to TRBJ1-2; 7 bases align to TRBD1. V shed 5 bases, J shed 5 bases, and the junction held 11 bases outside the gene matches. This CDR3 spans 15 amino acids. CDR1 and CDR2 (germline): LGHNA, YNFKEQ. The CDR3 here is CASSSRTGSGYGYTF. The CDR3 nucleotides are TGTGCCAGCAGCTCTCGGACAGGTTCGGGTTATGGCTACACCTTC.

This clone was found once. The chain is built from TRBV5-1 and TRBJ2-7, with D perhaps TRBD1 (6 bases). The V gene lost 4 bases and the J gene lost 2 bases, with 16 bases spanning the gap. CDR1 is SGHRS, CDR2 YFSETQ, per germline. The CDR3 length is 15 residues. The chain's CDR3 is CASSPRGLGTYEQYF. CDR3 sequence (DNA): TGCGCCAGCAGCCCCAGGGGTCTAGGGACCTACGAGCAGTACTTC.